This T cell receptor (beta chain) was documented in a study of T cell responses to AZD1222 COVID-19 vaccine. Study results and caveats: Of the AZD1222 recipients, only 5 or 6 were seropositive at baseline. Spike was spanned by vaccine-associated CD4 TCRs, which were dominant at 160-218 and 743-854.

Turning to this clone: What it binds is not known.

The germline V and J ends were trimmed by 5 bases and 3 bases, with 13 bases remaining between them. Germline V CDR1 and CDR2: MNHEY, SVGAGI. The CDR3 runs to 15 residues. TCRdb's table, derived via immunoSEQ multiplex PCR, lists solely in-frame clones and lacks some. The sample yields over 100,000 clones, about 90% seen once. The chain is built from TRBV6-5 and TRBJ1-4; D might be TRBD1 (6 bases). This TCR was recovered from an adult in good health. The sample here was peripheral blood, taken on day 0 of AZD1222 vaccination. The CDR3 bases are TGTGCCAGCAGTCCCCGAACAGGGTCTAATGAAAAACTGTTTTTT. Translated, it gives CASSPRTGSNEKLFF.